This TCR beta chain was sequenced for a study of blood T cell repertoires in COVID-19. Produced via immunoSEQ multiplex PCR; TCRdb's table is partial and in-frame only. The data contain roughly 93,000 clones, 80% to 90% of them singletons. V was cut by 3 bases and J by 3 bases, with 11 bases left in between. The length of the CDR3 is 14 residues. Germline values: CDR1 LNHDA, CDR2 SQIVND (reference sequence). The TCR comes from a man aged 45 to 65 with acute or convalescent COVID-19. The genes are TRBV19 and TRBJ1-2, with D possibly TRBD1 on 5 matching bases. Sequenced: peripheral blood. The CDR3 DNA reads as TGTGCCAGTAGTATTGGATGGGGCGACTATGGCTACACCTTC. Amino acids: CASSIGWGDYGYTF.